This TCR beta chain was sequenced during a study of tumor-infiltrating lymphocytes in primary liver carcinoma. This clonotype was found once. Its antigen remains unidentified. Germline V gene sequence: CDR1 MDHEN, CDR2 SYDVKM. V lost 5 bases and J lost 1; bases outside the gene matches: 10. This CDR3 spans 16 amino acids. From about 0.45 ug total RNA, TCR beta cDNA was generated with a primer in the constant region. Libraries of TCR beta came from three nested multiplex PCR rounds with slightly modified ARM-PCR. PCR rounds one and two used TRBV1-TRBV30 forward primers with a C-beta reverse primer for 10 cycles each. TCRdb itself ran the multiplex PCR reads through MiXCR, one entry per CDR3 protein. The data show around 100,000 distinct CDR3 sequences, approximately 68% seen once. Whole-study results and caveats: Pairs of tumor regions overlapped more than tumor-adjacent and tumor-blood pairs did.

Unsorted bulk tissue of about 18-32 mg yielded co-extracted RNA and DNA. Donors underwent surgery for histopathologically diagnosed primary liver carcinoma. V usage is TRBV28 and J usage is TRBJ2-5; 7 bases are shared with TRBD1. The source is a woman aged 55 to 70 with primary liver carcinoma and hepatitis B virus infection. The sample comprised liver tumor tissue from sampling region 5. The subset here: tumor region T5, tumor centre. The CDR3 spells CASSVSGRGIQETQYF. In nucleotides, the CDR3 is TGTGCCAGCAGTGTATCGGGCAGGGGGATCCAAGAGACCCAGTACTTC.